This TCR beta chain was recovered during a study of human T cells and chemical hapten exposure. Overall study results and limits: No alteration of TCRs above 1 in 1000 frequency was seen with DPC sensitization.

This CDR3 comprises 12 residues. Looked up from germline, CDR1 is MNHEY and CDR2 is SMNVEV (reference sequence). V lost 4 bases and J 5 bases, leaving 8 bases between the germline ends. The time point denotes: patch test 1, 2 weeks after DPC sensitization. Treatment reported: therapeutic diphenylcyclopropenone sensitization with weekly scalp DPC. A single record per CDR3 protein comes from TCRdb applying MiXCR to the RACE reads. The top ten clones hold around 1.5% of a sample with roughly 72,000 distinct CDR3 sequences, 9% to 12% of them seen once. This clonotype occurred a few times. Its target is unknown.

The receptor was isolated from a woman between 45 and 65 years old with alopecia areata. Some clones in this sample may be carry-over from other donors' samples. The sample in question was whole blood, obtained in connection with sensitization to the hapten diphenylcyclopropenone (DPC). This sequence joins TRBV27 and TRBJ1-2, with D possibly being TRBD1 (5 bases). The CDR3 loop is CASSSTDYGYTF. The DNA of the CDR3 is TGTGCCAGCAGTTCGACAGATTATGGCTACACCTTC.